These 2 T cell receptor beta chains came from one sample sequenced in a study of T cells in Graves' hyperthyroidism and ophthalmopathy. Regions amplified from RNA transcripts were the TCR beta CDR3 regions. TCR CDR3 underwent first-round RT-PCR with the HTBI primer set. TCRdb analysed the multiplex PCR reads with MiXCR anew, one entry per CDR3 protein. The sample contains about 600,000 distinct CDR3 sequences, 12% to 15% of which appear only once. The sample consisted of blood. These receptors all stem from a woman aged 18-29 years with Graves' ophthalmopathy.

This clonotype was found many times. The gene calls are TRBV6-1 and TRBJ1-1; unclear D gene. The CDR3 has 16 residues. Germline V gives CDR1 MNHNS, CDR2 SASEGT. V lost 3 bases to trimming and J lost 0 bases, with 14 bases between them. The chain's CDR3 is CASSDPFRGVNTEAFF. CDR3 coding DNA: TGTGCCAGCAGTGATCCCTTTCGGGGTGTGAACACTGAAGCTTTCTTT.

This clonotype was counted ten times or more. The rearrangement uses TRBV18 and TRBJ2-1, with 9 nucleotides matching TRBD1. CDR1 KGHSH and CDR2 LQKENI come from the germline V gene. The length of the CDR3 is 16 residues. V dropped 3 bases and J dropped 6; count of bases not matched to a gene: 9. CDR3 in DNA: TGTGCCAGCTCACCCGGCCAGGGACAGGGTGGCAATGAGCAGTTCTTC. This translates into CASSPGQGQGGNEQFF.